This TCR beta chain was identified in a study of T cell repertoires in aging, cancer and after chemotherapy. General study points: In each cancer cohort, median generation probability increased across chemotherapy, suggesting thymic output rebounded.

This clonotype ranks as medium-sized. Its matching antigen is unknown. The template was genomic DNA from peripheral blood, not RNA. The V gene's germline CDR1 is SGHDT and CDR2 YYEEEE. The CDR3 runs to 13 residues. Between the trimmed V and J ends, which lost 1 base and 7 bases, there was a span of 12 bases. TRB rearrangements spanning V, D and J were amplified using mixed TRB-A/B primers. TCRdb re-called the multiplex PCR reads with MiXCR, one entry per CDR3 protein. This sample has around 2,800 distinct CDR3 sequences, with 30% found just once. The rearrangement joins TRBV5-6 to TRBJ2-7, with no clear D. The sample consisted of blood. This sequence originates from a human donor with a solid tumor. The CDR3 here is CASSLYELGEQYF. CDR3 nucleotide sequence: TGTGCCAGCAGCTTGTACGAGCTGGGTGAGCAGTACTTC.